This is a list of T cell receptor beta chains from one sample in a study of OX40 agonist ivuxolimab in advanced cancers. Data came from immunoSEQ multiplex PCR; TCRdb stores just in-frame clones and leaves some out. The sample has 60,000 to 70,000 clones, around 88% seen once; the top ten hold 0.55% to 0.6%. The source material was CD4+ or CD8+ T cells sorted from blood, sampled in a trial of the OX40 agonist ivuxolimab. The source is an adult with an advanced solid tumor such as melanoma, head and neck, liver or kidney cancer. CDR3s include the opening cysteine and the closing phenylalanine or tryptophan. The D gene is left open where the match is weak.

TRBJ2-2,TRBD1,TRBV7-3,CASSLNRGTGELFF,TGTGCCAGCAGCCTAAACAGGGGAACCGGGGAGCTGTTTTTT
TRBJ2-5,NA,TRBV6-5,CASSSRTVAVTQYF,TGTGCCAGCAGTTCCCGGACAGTAGCGGTGACCCAGTACTTC
TRBJ1-3,TRBD1,TRBV28,CASRGQGGYTIYF,TGTGCCAGCAGGGGACAGGGGGGGTACACCATATATTTT
TRBJ2-3,NA,TRBV18,CASSPNRNWGPTDTQYF,TGTGCCAGCTCACCGAACCGTAACTGGGGACCGACAGATACGCAGTATTTT
TRBJ2-7,NA,TRBV2,CASSDDLSYEQYF,TGTGCCAGCAGTGATGACCTTTCCTACGAGCAGTACTTC
TRBJ2-2,NA,TRBV5-6,CASSLFAGELFF,TGTGCCAGCAGCTTGTTTGCCGGGGAGCTGTTTTTT
TRBJ2-5,NA,TRBV19,CASRQSRGKETQYF,TGTGCCAGTAGACAAAGCAGGGGAAAAGAGACCCAGTACTTC
TRBJ1-1,TRBD1,TRBV11-3,CASSVGQGAGEAFF,TGTGCCAGCAGCGTAGGACAGGGGGCCGGTGAAGCTTTCTTT
TRBJ1-4,TRBD1,TRBV19,CASSPRTGNTNEKLFF,TGTGCCAGTAGTCCACGGACAGGGAATACTAATGAAAAACTGTTTTTT
TRBJ2-7,TRBD1,TRBV5-6,CASSLVAGGYEQYF,TGTGCCAGCAGCTTAGTCGCAGGGGGCTACGAGCAGTACTTC
TRBJ1-5,NA,TRBV9,CASSVGGGENQPQHF,TGTGCCAGCAGCGTCGGGGGGGGCGAGAATCAGCCCCAGCATTTT
TRBJ2-5,TRBD2,TRBV9,CASSQISGGRLQETQYF,TGTGCCAGCAGCCAGATCAGCGGGGGGAGGTTGCAAGAGACCCAGTACTTC
TRBJ1-3,TRBD1,TRBV10-3,CAISLSGTGVGNTIYF,TGTGCCATCAGTCTTTCCGGGACAGGGGTAGGAAACACCATATATTTT
TRBJ2-1,TRBD2,TRBV5-1,CASSLDGGRGYNEQFF,TGCGCCAGCAGCTTGGATGGCGGGAGGGGGTACAATGAGCAGTTCTTC
TRBJ1-1,TRBD1,TRBV4-3,CASSQEGQGLRKAFF,TGCGCCAGCAGCCAAGAGGGACAGGGCCTACGGAAAGCTTTCTTT
TRBJ2-7,NA,TRBV18,CASSERGVEQYF,TGTGCCAGCTCTGAACGAGGAGTCGAGCAGTACTTC
TRBJ2-2,NA,TRBV11-2,CASSSRGTFNTGELFF,TGTGCCAGCAGCTCCCGTGGCACTTTTAACACCGGGGAGCTGTTTTTT
TRBJ2-7,TRBD2,TRBV18,CASSPGTSGNEQYF,TGTGCCAGCTCACCAGGGACTAGCGGGAACGAGCAGTACTTC
TRBJ1-5,NA,TRBV28,CASSFRQGGIQPQHF,TGTGCCAGCAGTTTTCGCCAGGGAGGAATTCAGCCCCAGCATTTT
TRBJ2-7,NA,TRBV28,CASGGARYEQYF,TGTGCCAGCGGGGGGGCAAGGTACGAGCAGTACTTC
TRBJ2-1,TRBD2,TRBV5-4,CASSRPSGLAGSEQFF,TGTGCCAGCAGCAGACCTTCGGGACTAGCGGGTAGTGAGCAGTTCTTC
TRBJ2-3,TRBD2,TRBV28,CASSYELAGAGTDTQYF,TGTGCCAGCAGTTATGAACTAGCGGGAGCGGGCACAGATACGCAGTATTTT
TRBJ2-5,TRBD1,TRBV25-1,CASLGQGETQYF,TGTGCCAGCCTGGGACAGGGAGAGACCCAGTACTTC
TRBJ1-1,NA,TRBV7-9,CASSLAGGTNTEAFF,TGTGCCAGCAGCTTAGCCGGGGGGACGAACACTGAAGCTTTCTTT